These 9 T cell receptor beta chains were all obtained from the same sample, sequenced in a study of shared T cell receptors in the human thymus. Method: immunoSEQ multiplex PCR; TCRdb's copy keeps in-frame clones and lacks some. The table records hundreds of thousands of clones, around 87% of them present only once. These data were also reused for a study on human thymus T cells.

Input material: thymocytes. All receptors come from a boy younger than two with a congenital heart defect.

CDR3 sequence (DNA): TGTGCCAGCAGTGGGCGGGGCGGGACCTATAGCAATCAGCCCCAGCATTTT. It yields the protein CASSGRGGTYSNQPQHF. This chain links TRBV2 with TRBJ1-5; D is possibly TRBD1 (5 bases). The CDR3 contains 17 residues. The germline V gene encodes CDR1 SNHLY and CDR2 FYNNEI. Trimming cost V 4 bases and J 0 bases, with 16 bases left between them.

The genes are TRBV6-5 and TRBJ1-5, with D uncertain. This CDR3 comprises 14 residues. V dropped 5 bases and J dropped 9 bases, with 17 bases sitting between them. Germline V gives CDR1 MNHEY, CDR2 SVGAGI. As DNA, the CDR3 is TGTGCCAGCAGTAATAAAATGGGCGAGTGGCCCCAGCATTTT. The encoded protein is CASSNKMGEWPQHF.

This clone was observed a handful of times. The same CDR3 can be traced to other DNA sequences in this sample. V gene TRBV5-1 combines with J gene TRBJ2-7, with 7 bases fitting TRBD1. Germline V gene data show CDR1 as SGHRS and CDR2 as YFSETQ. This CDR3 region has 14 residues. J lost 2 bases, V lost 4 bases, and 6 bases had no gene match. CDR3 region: CASSLRQGAYEQYF. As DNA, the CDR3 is TGCGCCAGCAGCCTTCGACAGGGAGCCTACGAGCAGTACTTC. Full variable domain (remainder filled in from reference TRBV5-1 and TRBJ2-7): KAGVTQTPRYLIKTRGQQVTLSCSPISGHRSVSWYQQTPGQGLQFLFEYFSETQRNKGNFPGRFSGRQFSNSRSEMNVSTLELGDSALYLCASSLRQGAYEQYFGPGTRLTVT.

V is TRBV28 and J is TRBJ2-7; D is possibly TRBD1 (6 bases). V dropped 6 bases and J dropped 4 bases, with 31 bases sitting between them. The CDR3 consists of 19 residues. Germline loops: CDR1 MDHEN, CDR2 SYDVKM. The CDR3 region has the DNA TGTGCCAGCAGCCGAGCGCGGCCCCCGGACAGTGCTCTTTTATACGAGCAGTACTTC. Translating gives CASSRARPPDSALLYEQYF.

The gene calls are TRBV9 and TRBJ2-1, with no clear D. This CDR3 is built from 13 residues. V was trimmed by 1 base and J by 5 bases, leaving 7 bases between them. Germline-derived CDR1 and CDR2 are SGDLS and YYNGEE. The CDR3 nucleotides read TGTGCCAGCAGCGTAAAAGCGCACAATGAGCAGTTCTTC. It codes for CASSVKAHNEQFF. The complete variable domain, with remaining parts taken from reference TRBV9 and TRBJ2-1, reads DSGVTQTPKHLITATGQRVTLRCSPRSGDLSVYWYQQSLDQGLQFLIQYYNGEERAKGNILERFSAQQFPDLHSELNLSSLELGDSALYFCASSVKAHNEQFFGPGTRLTVL.

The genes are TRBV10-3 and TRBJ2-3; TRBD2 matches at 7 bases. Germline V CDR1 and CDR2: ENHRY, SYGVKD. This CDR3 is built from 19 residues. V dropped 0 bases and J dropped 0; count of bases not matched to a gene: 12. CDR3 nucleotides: TGTGCCATCAGTGAGTCGGGGAGGGCTCATTATTCTAGCACAGATACGCAGTATTTT. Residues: CAISESGRAHYSSTDTQYF.

CDR3 protein: CASSLLRVGNEQFF. The CDR3 coding sequence is TGTGCCAGCAGCTTACTCAGGGTCGGTAATGAGCAGTTCTTC. The chain is built from TRBV7-9 and TRBJ2-1; weak D call: TRBD1 (5 bases). With 2 bases removed from V and 7 bases from J, the gap between germline ends came to 12 bases. The V gene's germline CDR1 is SEHNR and CDR2 FQNEAQ (reference sequence). CDR3 length: 14 amino acids.

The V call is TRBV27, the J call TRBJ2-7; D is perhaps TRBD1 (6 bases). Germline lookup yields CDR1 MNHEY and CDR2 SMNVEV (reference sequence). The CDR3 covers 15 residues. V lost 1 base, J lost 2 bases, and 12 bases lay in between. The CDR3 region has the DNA TGTGCCAGCAGTTTATACGGGGCAGGGGCCTACGAGCAGTACTTC. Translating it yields CASSLYGAGAYEQYF.

The CDR3, as DNA: TGTGCCAGCTCACCACCTGTGGGGCACTATGGCTACACCTTC. Translating it yields CASSPPVGHYGYTF. This chain links TRBV18 with TRBJ1-2; tentative D call: TRBD1 (5 bases). Germline V gives CDR1 KGHSH, CDR2 LQKENI. The CDR3 spans 14 residues. The V end lost 0 bases, the J end lost 3 bases, and 8 bases lay between the germline ends.